This TCR beta chain originates from a study of blood T cells in healthy people across ages. The use of a sample-barcoded 5' primer and a J-beta primer mix characterized a second PCR of about 7 to 12 cycles. Researchers report that a template-switch adaptor with 12 random nucleotides tagged each cDNA molecule. MiXCR, applied by TCRdb to the 5' RACE reads, yields one record per CDR3 protein. This sample has some 920,000 distinct CDR3 sequences, with just over 50% found just once. Trimming stripped 4 bases from V and 1 base from J, with 23 bases between. The CDR3 is 19 residues long. Germline V lookup: CDR1 LGHNA, CDR2 YSLEER.

The source of this sequence is an older woman in good health. V gene TRBV4-3 combines with J gene TRBJ2-1; D remains ambiguous. What was sequenced was blood. The CDR3: CASSRSSLSIYGSYNEQFF. Written as DNA, the CDR3 is TGCGCCAGCAGCCGAAGCAGTTTAAGCATTTATGGATCCTACAATGAGCAGTTCTTC.